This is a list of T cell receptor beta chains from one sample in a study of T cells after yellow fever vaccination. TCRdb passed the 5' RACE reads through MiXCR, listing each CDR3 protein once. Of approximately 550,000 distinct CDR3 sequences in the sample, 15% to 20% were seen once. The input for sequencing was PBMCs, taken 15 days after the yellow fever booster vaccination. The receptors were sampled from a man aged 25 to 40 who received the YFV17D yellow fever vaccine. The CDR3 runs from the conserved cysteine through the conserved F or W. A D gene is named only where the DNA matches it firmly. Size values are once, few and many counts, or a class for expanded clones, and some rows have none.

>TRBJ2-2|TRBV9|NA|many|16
TGTGCCAGCAGCGTAGTGCCAGGGCAGGACACCGGGGAGCTGTTTTTT
CASSVVPGQDTGELFF
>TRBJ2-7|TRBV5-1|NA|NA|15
TGCGCCAGCAGCTTGGCCCGCCCTGGGAACTACGAGCAGTACTTC
CASSLARPGNYEQYF
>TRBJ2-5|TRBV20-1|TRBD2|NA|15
TGCAGTGCTACCGGGACTAGCGGGAGACAAGAGACCCAGTACTTC
CSATGTSGRQETQYF
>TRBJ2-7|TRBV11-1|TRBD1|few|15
TGTGCCAGCAGCACCAAGGGACAGGGAATTGGCGAGCAGTACTTC
CASSTKGQGIGEQYF
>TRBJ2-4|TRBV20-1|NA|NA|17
TGCAGTGCTAGAGATCTGGTGAGAGGACTAGCCAAAAACATTCAGTACTTC
CSARDLVRGLAKNIQYF
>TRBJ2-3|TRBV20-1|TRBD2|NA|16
TGCAGTGCTAGGGGGTCAGCGGGAGGGCCTTCGGATACGCAGTATTTT
CSARGSAGGPSDTQYF
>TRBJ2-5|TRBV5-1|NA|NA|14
TGCGCCAGCAGCCCCATGACTGAGTCAGAGACCCAGTACTTC
CASSPMTESETQYF
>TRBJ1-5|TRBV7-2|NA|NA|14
TGTGCCAGCAGCTTAGAATATAGGGGAGGGCCCCAGCATTTT
CASSLEYRGGPQHF
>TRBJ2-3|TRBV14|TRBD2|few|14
TGTGCCAGCAGCCAAGCAGCGGGAGTAGATACGCAGTATTTT
CASSQAAGVDTQYF
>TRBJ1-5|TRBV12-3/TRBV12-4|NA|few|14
TGTGCCAGCAGACTCCGGGACGGCAATCAGCCCCAGCATTTT
CASRLRDGNQPQHF
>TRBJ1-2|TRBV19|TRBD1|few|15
TGTGCCAGTAGTATCGACAGGGGAATTAACTATGGCTACACCTTC
CASSIDRGINYGYTF
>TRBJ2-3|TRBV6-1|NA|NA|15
TGTGCCAGCAATGCCCTTGAGCGGCAGATCGATACGCAGTATTTT
CASNALERQIDTQYF
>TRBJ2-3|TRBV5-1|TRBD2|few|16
TGCGCCAGCAGCTTGGGGTTACTAGCGGGTGCAGATACGCAGTATTTT
CASSLGLLAGADTQYF
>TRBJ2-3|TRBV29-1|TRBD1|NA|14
TGCAGCGTTTCGGACAGGGTCCACACAGATACGCAGTATTTT
CSVSDRVHTDTQYF
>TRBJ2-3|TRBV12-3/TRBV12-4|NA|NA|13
TGTGCCAGCAGTTTCGCCGGGAGAGATACGCAGTATTTT
CASSFAGRDTQYF
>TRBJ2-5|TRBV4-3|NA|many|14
TGCGCCAGCAGCCCGAGTAGGGGAGGAGAGACCCAGTACTTC
CASSPSRGGETQYF
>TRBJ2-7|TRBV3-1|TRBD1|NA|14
TGTGCCAGCAGCCGGGGGACAGGGGGCTACGGGCAGTACTTC
CASSRGTGGYGQYF
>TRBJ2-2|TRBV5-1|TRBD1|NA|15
TGCGCCAGCAGCTTGCCACAGGGGACGGCCGGGGAGCTGTTTTTT
CASSLPQGTAGELFF
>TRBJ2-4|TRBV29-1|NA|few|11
TGCAGCACGTCCGCCGGAAACATTCAGTACTTC
CSTSAGNIQYF
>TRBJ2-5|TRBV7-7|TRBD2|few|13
TGTGCTAGCAGTTCATGGGACTACGAGACCCAGTACTTC
CASSSWDYETQYF
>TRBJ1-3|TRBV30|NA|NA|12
TGTGCCTGGAGTTCTTCTGGAACCACCATATATTTT
CAWSSSGTTIYF
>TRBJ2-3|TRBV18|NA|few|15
TGTGCCAGCTCAGTCTTTCCGGCGCCCGAGGGTACGCAGTATTTT
CASSVFPAPEGTQYF
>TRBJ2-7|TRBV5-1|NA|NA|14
TGCGCCAGCAGCTCACGGACAGAAAACTACGAGCAGTACTTC
CASSSRTENYEQYF
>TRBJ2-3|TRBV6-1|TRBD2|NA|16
TGTGCCAGCAGTGAAGTACTAGCGGGAGCCCCAGATACGCAGTATTTT
CASSEVLAGAPDTQYF
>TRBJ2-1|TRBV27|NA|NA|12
TGTGCCAGCTCGGATGGGAGGAATGAGCAGTTCTTC
CASSDGRNEQFF
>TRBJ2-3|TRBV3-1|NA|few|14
TGTGCCAGCAGCCAAGCGTACTACACAGATACGCAGTATTTT
CASSQAYYTDTQYF
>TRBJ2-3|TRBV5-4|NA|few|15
TGTGCCCCCTCCCGTGGCGGGATCGAAACAGATACGCAGTATTTT
CAPSRGGIETDTQYF
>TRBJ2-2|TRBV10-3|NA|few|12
TGTGCCATCACCGGGACCCCCGGGGAGCTGTTTTTT
CAITGTPGELFF
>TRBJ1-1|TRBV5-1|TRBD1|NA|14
TGCGCCAGCAAACCGGACAGGGGTAGGACTGAAGCTTTCTTT
CASKPDRGRTEAFF
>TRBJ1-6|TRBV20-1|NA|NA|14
TGCAGTGCTAGAGATTGGGGGGTCGGATCACCCCTCCACTTT
CSARDWGVGSPLHF
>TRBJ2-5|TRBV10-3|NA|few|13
TGTGCCATCAGTGAGGCCCTCCAAGAGACCCAGTACTTC
CAISEALQETQYF
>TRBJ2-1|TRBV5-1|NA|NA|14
TGCGCCAGCAGTCGGGGATCCGGTGGCAATGAGCAGTTCTTC
CASSRGSGGNEQFF
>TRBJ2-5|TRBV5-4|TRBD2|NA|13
TGTGCCAGCAGCTGGGGGACTAGCGAGACCCAGTACTTC
CASSWGTSETQYF
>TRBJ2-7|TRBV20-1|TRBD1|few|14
TGCAGTGCCGGACGGACAGGGCCTGCCTACGAGCAGTACTTC
CSAGRTGPAYEQYF
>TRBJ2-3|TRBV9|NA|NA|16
TGTGCCAGCAGCGTAATGTCCAGCTCTAGCACAGATACGCAGTATTTT
CASSVMSSSSTDTQYF
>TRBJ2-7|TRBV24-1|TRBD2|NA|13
TGTGCCACCAGTGACGGCGGGGGCTACGAGCAGTACTTC
CATSDGGGYEQYF
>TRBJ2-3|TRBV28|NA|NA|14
TGTGCCAGCACCTCTAGGGACTGGACAGATACGCAGTATTTT
CASTSRDWTDTQYF
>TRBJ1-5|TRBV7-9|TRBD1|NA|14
TGTGCCAGCAGCGAGACAGGGGTGGGTCAGCCCCAGCATTTT
CASSETGVGQPQHF
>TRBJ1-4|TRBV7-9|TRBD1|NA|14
TGTGCCAGCAGCTTCAGGGGGCAGTATGAAAAACTGTTTTTT
CASSFRGQYEKLFF
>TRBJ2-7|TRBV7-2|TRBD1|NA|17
TGTGCCAGCAGCTTATATACTGCCGGGACAGTCTCCTACGAGCAGTACTTC
CASSLYTAGTVSYEQYF
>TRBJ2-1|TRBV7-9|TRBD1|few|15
TGTGCCAGCAGCCAACAGGGGGCGCAGTACAATGAGCAGTTCTTC
CASSQQGAQYNEQFF
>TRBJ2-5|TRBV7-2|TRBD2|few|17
TGTGCCAGCAGCTTATCGATTTGGCTAGCGGGTGGGGAGACCCAGTACTTC
CASSLSIWLAGGETQYF
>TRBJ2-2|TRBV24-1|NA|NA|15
TGTGCCACCAGTGATCCACTGAGGGACACCGGGGAGCTGTTTTTT
CATSDPLRDTGELFF
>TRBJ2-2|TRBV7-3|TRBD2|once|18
TGTGCCAGCAGCTCCTCCCCGCGGGAGGTGGGATACACCGGGGAGCTGTTTTTT
CASSSSPREVGYTGELFF
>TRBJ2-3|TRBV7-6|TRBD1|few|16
TGTGCCAGCAGCCCGAGAGGGCAGGGGGCTGGAGATACGCAGTATTTT
CASSPRGQGAGDTQYF
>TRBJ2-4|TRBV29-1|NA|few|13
TGCAGCGTTGACCTGGACAGTTCGAACATTCAGTACTTC
CSVDLDSSNIQYF
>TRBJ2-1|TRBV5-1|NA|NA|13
TGCGCCAGCAGCTTGGGAATGATCCGGGAGCAGTTCTTC
CASSLGMIREQFF
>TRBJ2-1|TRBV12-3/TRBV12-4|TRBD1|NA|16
TGTGCCAGCAGCTTCTACCGGGACAGGGGGCAAGATGAGCAGTTCTTC
CASSFYRDRGQDEQFF
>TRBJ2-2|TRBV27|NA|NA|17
TGTGCCAGCAGCTCTAGTGGGGGGGGCTTAAGGACCGGGGAGCTGTTTTTT
CASSSSGGGLRTGELFF
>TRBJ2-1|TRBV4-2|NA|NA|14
TGTGCCAGCAGCCACGGGAGTAACGGCAATGAGCAGTTCTTC
CASSHGSNGNEQFF
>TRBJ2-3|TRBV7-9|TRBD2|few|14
TGTGCCAGCAGCGGGGGACTATACACAGATACGCAGTATTTT
CASSGGLYTDTQYF
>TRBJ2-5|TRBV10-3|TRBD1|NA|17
TGTGCCATCAGTGGATCCCTAGGACAGGGGGCAGGAGAGACCCAGTACTTC
CAISGSLGQGAGETQYF